The text below deals with one T cell receptor (beta chain). Its specificity is not known. CD45RA+ naive and CD45RA-negative memory subsets were separated from CD4+ cells. These data are taken from a study of shared clonotypes between healthy human individuals. Background on the study: CD4 naive and CD4 memory each took three plates per donor, while CD8 naive took two and CD8 memory one.

The CDR3 length is 11 residues. Trimming took off 8 bases at V and 5 bases at J, with 10 bases between the two ends. The germline V gene encodes CDR1 MNHNS and CDR2 SASEGT. The study's findings and limits: Incomplete sequencing of sorted subsets was indicated by rarefaction despite large depth. Some naive CD4 clonotypes, 5% to 5.5%, turned up in common across a few donors.

TCRdb's table, derived via immunoSEQ multiplex PCR, lists solely in-frame clones and lacks some. The table includes over a million clones, 98% detected once. The V call is TRBV6-1, the J call TRBJ2-7; maybe TRBD1 (6 bases). Sequencing used naive CD4+ T cells sorted from blood. The subset is: CD45RA+ positively selected. This clonotype was obtained from a man in his thirties or forties in good health. The CDR3 sequence is CASQGWDEQYF. The CDR3 nucleotides are TGTGCCAGCCAGGGGTGGGACGAGCAGTACTTC.